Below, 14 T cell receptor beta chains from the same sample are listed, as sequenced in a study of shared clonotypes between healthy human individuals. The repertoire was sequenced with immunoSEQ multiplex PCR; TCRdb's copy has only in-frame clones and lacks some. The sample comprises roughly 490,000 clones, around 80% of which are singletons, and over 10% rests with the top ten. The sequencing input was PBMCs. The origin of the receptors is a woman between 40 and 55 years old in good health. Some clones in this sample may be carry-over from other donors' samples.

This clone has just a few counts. CDR3 region: CAISDPGQGVTGELFF. The CDR3 DNA follows: TGTGCCATCAGTGACCCGGGACAGGGCGTCACCGGGGAGCTGTTTTTT. J is TRBJ2-2 and V is TRBV10-3; 9 bases line up with TRBD1. Germline values: CDR1 ENHRY, CDR2 SYGVKD. The CDR3 is made up of 16 amino acids. V shed 3 bases, J shed 4 bases, and the junction held 6 bases outside the gene matches.

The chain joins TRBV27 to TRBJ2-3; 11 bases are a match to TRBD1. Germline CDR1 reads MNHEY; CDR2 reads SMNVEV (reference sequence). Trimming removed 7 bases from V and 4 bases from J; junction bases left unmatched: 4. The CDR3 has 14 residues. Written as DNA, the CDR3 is TGTGCCAGCAATCGGGACAGGGGGGCAGATACGCAGTATTTT. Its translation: CASNRDRGADTQYF.

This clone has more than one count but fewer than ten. For the CDR3, the DNA is TGTGCCAGCAGCTTTAAGGGCAGGGACACCGGGGAGCTGTTTTTT. This codes for CASSFKGRDTGELFF. This chain joins TRBV7-8 and TRBJ2-2, with D possibly TRBD1 on 5 matching bases. The CDR3 covers 15 residues. V shed 3 bases and J shed 3 bases, with 11 bases lying between them. Germline CDR1 is SGHVS and CDR2 is FQNEAQ.

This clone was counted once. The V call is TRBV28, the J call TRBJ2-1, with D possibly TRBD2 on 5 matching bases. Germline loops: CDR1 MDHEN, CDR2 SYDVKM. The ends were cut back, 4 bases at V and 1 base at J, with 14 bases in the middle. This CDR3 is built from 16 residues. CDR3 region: CASSSRALASYNEQFF. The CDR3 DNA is TGTGCCAGCAGTTCGCGGGCTCTAGCTTCCTACAATGAGCAGTTCTTC.

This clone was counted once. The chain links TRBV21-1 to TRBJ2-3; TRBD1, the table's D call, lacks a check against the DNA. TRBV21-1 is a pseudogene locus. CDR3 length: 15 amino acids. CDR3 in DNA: TGTGCCAGCAGCAAAGATCGGCAGGGGATAGATACGCAGTATTTT. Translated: CASSKDRQGIDTQYF.

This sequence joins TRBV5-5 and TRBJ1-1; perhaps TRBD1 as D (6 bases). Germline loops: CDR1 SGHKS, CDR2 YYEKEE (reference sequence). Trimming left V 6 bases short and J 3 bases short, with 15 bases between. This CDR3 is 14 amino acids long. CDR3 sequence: CASTPGGRYTEAFF. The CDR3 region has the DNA TGTGCCAGCACCCCTGGGGGCAGATACACTGAAGCTTTCTTT.

The CDR3 bases are TGTGCCAGCAGCAAAGGGGAGACTAGCGGGAGAATCTGCAATGAGCAGTTCTTC. Residues: CASSKGETSGRICNEQFF. V usage is TRBV21-1 and J usage is TRBJ2-1; the table's D call TRBD2 went unverified against the DNA. TRBV21-1 is deemed a pseudogene. This CDR3 comprises 18 residues.

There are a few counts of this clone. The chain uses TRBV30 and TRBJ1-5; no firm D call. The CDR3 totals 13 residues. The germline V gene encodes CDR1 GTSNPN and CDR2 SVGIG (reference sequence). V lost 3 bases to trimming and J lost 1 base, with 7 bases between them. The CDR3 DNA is TGTGCCTGGAGGGTCAACAGCAATCAGCCCCAGCATTTT. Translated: CAWRVNSNQPQHF.

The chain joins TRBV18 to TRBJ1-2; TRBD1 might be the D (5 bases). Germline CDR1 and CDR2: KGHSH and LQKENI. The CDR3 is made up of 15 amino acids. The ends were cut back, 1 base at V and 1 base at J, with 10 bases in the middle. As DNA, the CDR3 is TGTGCCAGCTCACCACGGTCACAGGATAACTATGGCTACACCTTC. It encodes CASSPRSQDNYGYTF.

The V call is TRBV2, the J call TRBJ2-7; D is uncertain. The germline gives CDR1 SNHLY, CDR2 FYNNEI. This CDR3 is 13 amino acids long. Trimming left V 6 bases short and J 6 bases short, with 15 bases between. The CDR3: CASSAHVSLEQYF. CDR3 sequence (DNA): TGTGCCAGCAGCGCGCATGTCAGCCTCGAGCAGTACTTC.

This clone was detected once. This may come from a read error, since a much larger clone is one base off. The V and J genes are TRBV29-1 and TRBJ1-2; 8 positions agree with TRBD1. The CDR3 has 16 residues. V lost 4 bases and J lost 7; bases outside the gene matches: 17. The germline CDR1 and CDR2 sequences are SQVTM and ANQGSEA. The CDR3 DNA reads TGCAGCGTTGGCTATACGACAGGGGAGTTTAAGGGTGGCTACACCTTC. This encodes CSVGYTTGEFKGGYTF.

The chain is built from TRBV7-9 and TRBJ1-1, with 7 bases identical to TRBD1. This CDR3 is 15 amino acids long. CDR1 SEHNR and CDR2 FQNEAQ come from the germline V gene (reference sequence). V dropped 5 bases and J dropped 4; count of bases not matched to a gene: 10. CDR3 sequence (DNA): TGTGCCAGCAGCCCCAGTGCTCAGGGGGTCACTGAAGCTTTCTTT. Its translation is CASSPSAQGVTEAFF.

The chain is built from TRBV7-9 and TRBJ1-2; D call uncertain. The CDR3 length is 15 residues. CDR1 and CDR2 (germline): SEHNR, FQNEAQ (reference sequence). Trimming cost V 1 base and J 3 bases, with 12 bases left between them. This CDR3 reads CASSLGTPKDYGYTF. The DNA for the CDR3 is TGTGCCAGCAGCTTAGGGACGCCTAAAGACTATGGCTACACCTTC.

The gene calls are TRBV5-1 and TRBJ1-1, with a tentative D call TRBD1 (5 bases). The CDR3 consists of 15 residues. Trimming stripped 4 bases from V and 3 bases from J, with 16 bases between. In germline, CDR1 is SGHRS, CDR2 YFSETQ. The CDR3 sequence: CASSRSGTRDTEAFF. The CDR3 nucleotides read TGCGCCAGCAGCAGATCCGGGACCCGGGACACTGAAGCTTTCTTT.